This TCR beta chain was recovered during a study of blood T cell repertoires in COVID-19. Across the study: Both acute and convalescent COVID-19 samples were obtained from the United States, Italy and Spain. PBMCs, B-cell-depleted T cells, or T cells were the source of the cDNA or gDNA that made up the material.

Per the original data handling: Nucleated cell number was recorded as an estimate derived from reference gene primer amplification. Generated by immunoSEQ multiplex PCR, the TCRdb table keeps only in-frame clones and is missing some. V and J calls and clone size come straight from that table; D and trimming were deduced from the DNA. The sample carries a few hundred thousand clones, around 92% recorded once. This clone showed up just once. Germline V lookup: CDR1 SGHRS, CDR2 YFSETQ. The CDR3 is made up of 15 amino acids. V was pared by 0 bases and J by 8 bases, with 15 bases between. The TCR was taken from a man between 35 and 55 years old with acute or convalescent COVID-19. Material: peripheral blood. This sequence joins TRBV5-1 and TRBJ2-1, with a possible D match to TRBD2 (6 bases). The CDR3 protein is CASSLEWEAFYEQFF. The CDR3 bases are TGCGCCAGCAGCTTGGAATGGGAGGCTTTCTATGAGCAGTTCTTC.